This entry lists 25 T cell receptor beta chains sequenced from one sample in a study of blood T cell repertoires in COVID-19. Profiling relied on immunoSEQ multiplex PCR, and the TCRdb table lists in-frame clones only, not all of them. The table shows around 130,000 clones, with 90% occurring only once. Sequencing was performed on peripheral blood. These receptors were obtained from a man in his 60s with COVID-19, enrolled during active disease.

This chain links TRBV7-8 with TRBJ2-1; D gene uncertain. The CDR3 loop spans 13 amino acids. V lost 5 bases to trimming and J lost 2 bases, with 7 bases between them. From germline, CDR1 is SGHVS and CDR2 FQNEAQ. CDR3 sequence (DNA): TGTGCCAGCAGCCTTAACACCTACAATGAGCAGTTCTTC. It translates to CASSLNTYNEQFF. Filled out from reference TRBV7-8 and TRBJ2-1, the complete variable domain reads GAGVSQSPRYKVAKRGQDVALRCDPISGHVSLFWYQQALGQGPEFLTYFQNEAQLDKSGLPSDRFFAERPEGSVSTLKIQRTQQEDSAVYLCASSLNTYNEQFFGPGTRLTVL.

The chain recombines TRBV29-1 with TRBJ2-5, with a tentative D call TRBD2 (6 bases). The CDR3 spans 15 residues. With 1 base removed from V and 5 bases from J, the gap between germline ends came to 17 bases. The germline V gene has CDR1 SQVTM and CDR2 ANQGSEA. The CDR3 here is CSVEGVGASVETQYF. The CDR3 DNA reads TGCAGCGTTGAAGGGGTTGGGGCTAGCGTGGAGACCCAGTACTTC.

The CDR3 protein is CASSELRTSNNEQFF. Written as DNA, the CDR3 is TGTGCCAGCAGTGAATTGAGAACTTCGAACAATGAGCAGTTCTTC. The V and J genes are TRBV2 and TRBJ2-1; no reliable D call. With 2 bases removed from V and 5 bases from J, the gap between germline ends came to 13 bases. The CDR3 contains 15 residues. Looked up from germline, CDR1 is SNHLY and CDR2 is FYNNEI.

V usage is TRBV18 and J usage is TRBJ2-5; 15 bases match TRBD2. The CDR3 consists of 17 residues. V was clipped by 3 bases and J by 3 bases; unmatched bases: 5. Germline V gene lookup returns CDR1 KGHSH and CDR2 LQKENI. CDR3 DNA sequence: TGTGCCAGCTCACCCGGACTAGCGGGAGGGGAAGAAGAGACCCAGTACTTC. Its protein product is CASSPGLAGGEEETQYF.

The gene calls are TRBV7-2 and TRBJ2-1, with D tentatively TRBD2 (6 bases). The V end was cut by 1 base, the J end by 3 bases, with 10 bases between. This CDR3 spans 15 amino acids. The V gene's germline CDR1 is SGHTA and CDR2 FQGNSA. This CDR3 reads CASSLEARDYNEQFF. The CDR3 region has the DNA TGTGCCAGCAGCTTAGAGGCGCGGGACTACAATGAGCAGTTCTTC.

This rearrangement joins TRBV5-5 to TRBJ2-7; 7 positions match TRBD1. This CDR3 has 14 amino acids. CDR1 is SGHKS and CDR2 is YYEKEE in the germline V gene (reference sequence). The V segment lost 0 bases and the J segment 2 bases; nucleotides outside the gene matches: 2. The CDR3 is CASSLEGQPYEQYF. The CDR3, as DNA: TGTGCCAGCAGCTTGGAGGGACAGCCCTACGAGCAGTACTTC.

This chain joins TRBV11-2 and TRBJ2-1; 10 bases match TRBD2. CDR1 and CDR2 (germline): SGHAT, FQNNGV. The CDR3 has 15 amino acids. J gave up 8 bases and V 0 bases, and 4 bases lay outside the gene matches. The DNA for the CDR3 is TGTGCCAGCAGCTTAGACTCTAGCGGGAGCCATGAGCAGTTCTTC. This sequence encodes CASSLDSSGSHEQFF. Full variable domain (rest looked up from reference TRBV11-2 and TRBJ2-1): EAGVAQSPRYKIIEKRQSVAFWCNPISGHATLYWYQQILGQGPKLLIQFQNNGVVDDSQLPKDRFSAERLKGVDSTLKIQPAKLEDSAVYLCASSLDSSGSHEQFFGPGTRLTVL.

The chain recombines TRBV7-9 with TRBJ2-3; D may be TRBD2 (5 bases). Germline CDR1 SEHNR, CDR2 FQNEAQ (reference sequence). Trimming removed 0 bases from V and 2 bases from J, with 12 bases in between. The CDR3 runs to 16 residues. In nucleotides, the CDR3 is TGTGCCAGCAGCTTAGCACCTAGGGAGTCCACAGATACGCAGTATTTT. Translated: CASSLAPRESTDTQYF.

The V and J genes are TRBV29-1 and TRBJ2-5; D not certain. V was clipped by 5 bases and J by 5 bases, with 12 bases between them. CDR3 length: 12 amino acids. Germline V CDR1 and CDR2: SQVTM, ANQGSEA. CDR3 protein: CSVQVGDETQYF. The CDR3, as DNA: TGCAGCGTTCAGGTCGGCGATGAGACCCAGTACTTC.

This chain uses TRBV28 with TRBJ1-5, with a possible D match to TRBD1 (6 bases). CDR1 and CDR2 (germline): MDHEN, SYDVKM. V lost 5 bases and J lost 3, with 14 bases in between. This CDR3 comprises 15 residues. DNA of the CDR3: TGTGCCAGCAGTACCCTGGGGGCCCCCAATCAGCCCCAGCATTTT. The encoded protein is CASSTLGAPNQPQHF.

V usage is TRBV2 and J usage is TRBJ1-3, with D possibly TRBD1 on 5 matching bases. The length of the CDR3 is 15 residues. V lost 2 bases to trimming and J lost 4 bases, with 12 bases between them. Germline values: CDR1 SNHLY, CDR2 FYNNEI. The CDR3 nucleotides read TGTGCCAGCAGTGAACTTCGGGGGAAAGGAAACACCATATATTTT. Translation: CASSELRGKGNTIYF.

V usage is TRBV28 and J usage is TRBJ1-4; D is unresolved. CDR1 and CDR2 (germline): MDHEN, SYDVKM. The length of the CDR3 is 13 residues. V dropped 1 base and J dropped 8 bases, with 8 bases sitting between them. The CDR3 spells CASSLSGVEKLFF. Written as DNA, the CDR3 is TGTGCCAGCAGTTTATCCGGAGTGGAAAAACTGTTTTTT.

This clone is a singleton in its sample. V usage is TRBV6-6 and J usage is TRBJ1-4; 9 bases are shared with TRBD1. The CDR3 spans 15 residues. The V gene's germline CDR1 is MNHNY and CDR2 SVGAGI (reference sequence). The V gene end was trimmed by 2 bases and the J gene end by 8 bases; junction bases not matched to a gene: 6. This CDR3 is CASSYRDREEEKLFF. The DNA for the CDR3 is TGTGCCAGCAGTTACCGGGACAGGGAGGAGGAAAAACTGTTTTTT.

J is TRBJ2-7 and V is TRBV6-6; a possible D gene is TRBD1 (6 bases). Germline CDR1 reads MNHNY; CDR2 reads SVGAGI (reference sequence). The V end was cut by 6 bases, the J end by 0 bases, with 12 bases between. The CDR3 runs 14 residues. CDR3 residues: CASRPDRSSYEQYF. For the CDR3, the DNA is TGTGCCAGCAGACCTGACAGGAGCTCCTACGAGCAGTACTTC.

V usage is TRBV13 and J usage is TRBJ1-5; 10 bases align to TRBD1. CDR1 and CDR2 (germline): PRHDT, FYEKMQ (reference sequence). Germline trimming cut 5 bases from V and 6 bases from J; bases unmatched to any gene: 4. The CDR3 covers 14 residues. CDR3 sequence (DNA): TGTGCCAGCAGCAGACAGGGGGCCGGTCAGCCCCAGCATTTT. Translated, it gives CASSRQGAGQPQHF.

The rearrangement uses TRBV29-1 and TRBJ2-2; 8 bases are shared with TRBD1. V lost 6 bases and J lost 5; bases outside the gene matches: 8. The CDR3 length is 14 residues. Germline V lookup: CDR1 SQVTM, CDR2 ANQGSEA. The CDR3 protein is CSVKDRVVTGELFF. The CDR3 bases are TGCAGCGTGAAGGACAGGGTAGTTACCGGGGAGCTGTTTTTT.

V and J are TRBV14 and TRBJ1-1; possible D gene TRBD1, 5 bases. In germline, CDR1 is SGHDN, CDR2 FVKESK. V was clipped by 4 bases and J by 0 bases, with 9 bases between them. This CDR3 contains 14 residues. The CDR3, as DNA: TGTGCCAGCAGCCGACAGAGGTTGAACACTGAAGCTTTCTTT. Protein product: CASSRQRLNTEAFF.

The chain links TRBV11-3 to TRBJ2-7; D possibly corresponds to TRBD1 (6 bases). The CDR3 contains 14 residues. V was cut by 5 bases and J by 2 bases, with 13 bases left in between. Germline V gene data show CDR1 as SGHNT and CDR2 as YENEEA. This chain's CDR3 is CASSPGQSPYEQYF. CDR3 bases: TGTGCCAGCAGCCCCGGACAGAGCCCCTACGAGCAGTACTTC.

The chain employs TRBV30 and TRBJ1-2; D gene unclear. Germline CDR1 and CDR2: GTSNPN and SVGIG (reference sequence). The V and J ends lost 4 bases and 6 bases respectively, with 15 bases between them. The CDR3 runs to 13 residues. CDR3 in DNA: TGTGCCTGGAAAACTCGGAGAACCAATGGCTACACCTTC. It encodes CAWKTRRTNGYTF.

This clone has a handful of counts. J is TRBJ1-1 and V is TRBV3-1 (or the pseudogene TRBV3-2), with unresolved D. The CDR3 covers 14 residues. V lost 1 base and J 1 base, leaving 7 bases between the germline ends. Germline lookup yields CDR1 LGHDT and CDR2 YNNKEL (reference sequence). The CDR3 coding sequence is TGTGCCAGCAGCCAAGTGGGAGAGAACACTGAAGCTTTCTTT. This encodes CASSQVGENTEAFF.

The chain employs TRBV5-1 and TRBJ2-1; 13 positions agree with TRBD2. The CDR3 is 15 amino acids. V shed 5 bases and J 9 bases; nucleotides not matched to a gene: 8. CDR1 is SGHRS, CDR2 YFSETQ, per germline. CDR3 protein: CASSSGLAGAGEQFF. CDR3 nucleotides: TGCGCCAGCAGTTCTGGACTAGCGGGAGCAGGTGAGCAGTTCTTC.

A word on this clone: Distinct nucleotide sequences in the sample also encode this CDR3. This rearrangement joins TRBV5-1 to TRBJ2-3, with D maybe TRBD2 (5 bases). The CDR3 is 15 residues long. Per the germline V gene, CDR1 is SGHRS and CDR2 is YFSETQ. Trimming took 0 bases from V and 0 from J, leaving 8 bases between them. CDR3 DNA sequence: TGCGCCAGCAGCTTGGGCCTAGCTAGCACAGATACGCAGTATTTT. Amino acids: CASSLGLASTDTQYF.

The rearrangement joins TRBV5-6 to TRBJ1-2; no clear D. Germline CDR1 SGHDT, CDR2 YYEEEE. V was pared by 2 bases and J by 4 bases, with 12 bases between. The CDR3 has 14 residues. The CDR3 sequence is CASSFERGGYGYTF. The CDR3, as DNA: TGTGCCAGCAGCTTCGAGCGGGGAGGCTATGGCTACACCTTC.

This clone turned up a few times. The rearrangement joins TRBV11-1 to TRBJ2-7, with D perhaps TRBD2 (6 bases). V lost 4 bases to trimming and J lost 6 bases, with 16 bases between them. Germline loops: CDR1 SGHAT, CDR2 FQDESV (reference sequence). This CDR3 comprises 14 residues. This chain's CDR3 is CASSSGSLRREQYF. CDR3 DNA: TGTGCCAGCAGCTCCGGGAGCCTGAGGCGCGAGCAGTACTTC.

This clone was found once. The CDR3 reads CASSPTGNQPQHF. The CDR3 DNA sequence: TGCGCCAGCAGCCCTACAGGGAATCAGCCCCAGCATTTT. The rearrangement links TRBV5-1 to TRBJ1-5, with TRBD1 as a possible D gene (6 bases). The CDR3 runs to 13 residues. Germline V gene lookup returns CDR1 SGHRS and CDR2 YFSETQ. Trimming removed 4 bases from V and 4 bases from J, with 9 bases in between.